This entry lists 5 T cell receptor beta chains sequenced from one sample in a study of T cells in Graves' hyperthyroidism and ophthalmopathy. Authors of the study amplified TCR beta CDR3 regions from RNA transcripts. A set of HTBI primers served as the primers for a first-round RT-PCR of the TCR CDR3. TCRdb re-derived calls from the multiplex PCR reads in MiXCR, one entry per CDR3 protein. The sample includes 400,000 to 450,000 distinct CDR3 sequences, 14% to 15% seen only once; the top ten take roughly 13%. Material for sequencing was blood. Receptors were obtained from a man aged 18-30 years with Graves' ophthalmopathy.

The CDR3 is CASSQPAERRYEQYF. The DNA for the CDR3 is TGCGCCAGCAGCCAGCCCGCTGAGCGTCGGTACGAGCAGTACTTC. The rearrangement joins TRBV4-1 to TRBJ2-7; D gene unclear. The CDR3 spans 15 residues. Trimming shortened V by 3 bases and J by 4 bases, and 16 bases separated the two germline ends. Germline CDR1 MGHRA, CDR2 YSYEKL.

In regard to this clonotype: Because the CDR3 is missing its conserved closing phenylalanine or tryptophan, this is likely a read error. The chain is built from TRBV18 and TRBJ2-2, with D unclear. Germline assignment: CDR1 KGHSH and CDR2 LQKENI. The CDR3 consists of 16 residues. Between the trimmed V and J ends, which lost 3 bases and 0 bases, there was a span of 11 bases. CDR3 protein: CASSPFDKSNTGELFL. CDR3 nucleotide sequence: TGTGCCAGCTCACCCTTTGACAAATCGAACACCGGGGAGCTGTTTCTT.

This clonotype was observed a few times. The chain combines TRBV19 with TRBJ2-1; weak D call: TRBD1 (5 bases). V gave up 5 bases and J gave up 0 bases, with 17 bases separating them. This CDR3 is built from 17 residues. CDR1 and CDR2 (germline): LNHDA, SQIVND (reference sequence). The CDR3 bases are TGTGCCAGTAGTGCAACTGGGGCCGGAAGCTCCTACAATGAGCAGTTCTTC. Protein product: CASSATGAGSSYNEQFF.

The sample holds many counts of this clonotype. This chain links TRBV7-2 with TRBJ2-5; no definite D call. This CDR3 has 15 amino acids. In germline, CDR1 is SGHTA, CDR2 FQGNSA. The V end lost 1 base, the J end lost 0 bases, and 9 bases lay between the germline ends. The CDR3 DNA reads as TGTGCCAGCAGCTTAGATCCAGGTTACCAAGAGACCCAGTACTTC. Its protein is CASSLDPGYQETQYF.

This clonotype was seen a handful of times. V and J are TRBV19 and TRBJ1-4; D not certain. The germline gives CDR1 LNHDA, CDR2 SQIVND (reference sequence). The V gene lost 5 bases and the J gene lost 6 bases, with 13 bases spanning the gap. This CDR3 has 14 residues. The CDR3 bases are TGTGCCAGTAGTTCCCGGACGTCTGATGAAAAACTGTTTTTT. Translating gives CASSSRTSDEKLFF. Filled out from reference TRBV19 and TRBJ1-4, the complete variable domain reads DGGITQSPKYLFRKEGQNVTLSCEQNLNHDAMYWYRQDPGQGLRLIYYSQIVNDFQKGDIAEGYSVSREKKESFPLTVTSAQKNPTAFYLCASSSRTSDEKLFFGSGTQLSVL.